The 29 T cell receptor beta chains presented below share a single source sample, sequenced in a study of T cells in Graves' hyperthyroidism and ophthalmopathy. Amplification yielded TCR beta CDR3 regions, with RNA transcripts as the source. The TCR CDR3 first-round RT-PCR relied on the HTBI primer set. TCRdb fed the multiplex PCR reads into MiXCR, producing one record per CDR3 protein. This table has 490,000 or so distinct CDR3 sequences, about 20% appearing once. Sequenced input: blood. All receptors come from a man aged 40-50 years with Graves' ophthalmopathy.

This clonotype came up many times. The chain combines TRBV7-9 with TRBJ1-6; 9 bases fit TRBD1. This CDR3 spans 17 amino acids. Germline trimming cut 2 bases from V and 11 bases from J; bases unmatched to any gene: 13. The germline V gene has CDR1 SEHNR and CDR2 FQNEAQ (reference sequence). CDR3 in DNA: TGTGCCAGCAGCTTATGGACAGGGGCGAACCTTGGGCCACCCCTCCACTTT. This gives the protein CASSLWTGANLGPPLHF.

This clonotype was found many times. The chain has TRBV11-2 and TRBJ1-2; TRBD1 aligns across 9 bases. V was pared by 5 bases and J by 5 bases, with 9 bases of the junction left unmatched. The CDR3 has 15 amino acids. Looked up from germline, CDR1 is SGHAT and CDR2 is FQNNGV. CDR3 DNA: TGTGCCAGCAGCGGCAGGGACAGGGCGGGGTATGGCTACACCTTC. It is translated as CASSGRDRAGYGYTF.

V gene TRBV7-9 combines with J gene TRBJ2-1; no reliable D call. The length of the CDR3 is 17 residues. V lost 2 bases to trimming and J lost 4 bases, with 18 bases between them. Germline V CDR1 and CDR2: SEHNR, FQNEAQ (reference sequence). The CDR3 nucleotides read TGTGCCAGCAGCTTATCCAGAATCGGCGGAACGTACAATGAGCAGTTCTTC. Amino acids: CASSLSRIGGTYNEQFF. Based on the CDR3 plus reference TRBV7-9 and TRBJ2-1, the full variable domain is DTGVSQNPRHKITKRGQNVTFRCDPISEHNRLYWYRQTLGQGPEFLTYFQNEAQLEKSRLLSDRFSAERPKGSFSTLEIQRTEQGDSAMYLCASSLSRIGGTYNEQFFGPGTRLTVL.

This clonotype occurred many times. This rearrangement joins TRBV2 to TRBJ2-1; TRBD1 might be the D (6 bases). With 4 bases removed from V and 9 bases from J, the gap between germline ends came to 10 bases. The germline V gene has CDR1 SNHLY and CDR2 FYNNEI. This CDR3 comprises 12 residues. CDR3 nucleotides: TGTGCCAGCAGTGCACAGGGATCTGAGCAGTTCTTC. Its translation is CASSAQGSEQFF.

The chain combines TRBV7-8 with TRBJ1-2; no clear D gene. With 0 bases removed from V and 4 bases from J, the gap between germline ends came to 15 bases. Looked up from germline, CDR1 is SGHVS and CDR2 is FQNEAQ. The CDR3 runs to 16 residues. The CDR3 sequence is CASSLAASGLFYGYTF. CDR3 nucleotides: TGTGCCAGCAGCTTAGCGGCCTCAGGATTGTTCTATGGCTACACCTTC.

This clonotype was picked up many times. The CDR3: CASSLGAFYEQYF. The DNA of the CDR3 is TGTGCCAGCAGCCTGGGGGCCTTCTACGAGCAGTACTTC. The V gene is TRBV11-2, the J gene TRBJ2-7; weak D call: TRBD1 (6 bases). This CDR3 has 13 residues. V shed 5 bases and J shed 3 bases, with 11 bases lying between them. Germline assignment: CDR1 SGHAT and CDR2 FQNNGV. Together with reference TRBV11-2 and TRBJ2-7, the CDR3 gives the full variable domain: EAGVAQSPRYKIIEKRQSVAFWCNPISGHATLYWYQQILGQGPKLLIQFQNNGVVDDSQLPKDRFSAERLKGVDSTLKIQPAKLEDSAVYLCASSLGAFYEQYFGPGTRLTVT.

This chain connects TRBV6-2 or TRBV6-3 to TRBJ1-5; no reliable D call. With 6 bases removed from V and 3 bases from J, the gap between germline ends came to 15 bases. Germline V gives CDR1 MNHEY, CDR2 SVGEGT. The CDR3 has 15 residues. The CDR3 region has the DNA TGTGCCAGCAGCCTCGGTTCGTTGGTCAATCAGCCCCAGCATTTT. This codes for CASSLGSLVNQPQHF.

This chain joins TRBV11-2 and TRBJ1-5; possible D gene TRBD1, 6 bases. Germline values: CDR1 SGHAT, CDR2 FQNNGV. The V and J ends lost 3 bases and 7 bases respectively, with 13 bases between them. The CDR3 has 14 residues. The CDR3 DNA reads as TGTGCCAGCAGCTTGAGGGGGGGTCTACAGCCCCAGCATTTT. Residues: CASSLRGGLQPQHF.

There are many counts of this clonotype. The CDR3 DNA follows: TGTGCCAGCTCACCACGGGTAGGAGCGCAGCCCCAGCATTTT. Its translation is CASSPRVGAQPQHF. The V and J genes are TRBV18 and TRBJ1-5; unclear D gene. The germline V gene has CDR1 KGHSH and CDR2 LQKENI. The CDR3 sequence is 14 residues long. The V end was cut by 1 base, the J end by 7 bases, with 11 bases between.

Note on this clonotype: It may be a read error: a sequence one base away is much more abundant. CDR3 sequence (DNA): TGCACCAGCAGCCCGACAGGGAACAATCAGCCCCAGCATTTT. It codes for CTSSPTGNNQPQHF. The gene calls are TRBV5-1 and TRBJ1-5; 7 bases fit TRBD1. The CDR3 is 14 residues long. Germline CDR1 SGHRS, CDR2 YFSETQ.

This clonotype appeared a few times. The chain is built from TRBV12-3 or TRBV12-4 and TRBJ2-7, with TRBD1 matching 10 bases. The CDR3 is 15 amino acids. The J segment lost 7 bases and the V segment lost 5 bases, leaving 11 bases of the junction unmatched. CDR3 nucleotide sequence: TGTGCCAGCAGTGACTCCGGACAGGGGGGGGGGGAGCAGTACTTC. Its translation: CASSDSGQGGGEQYF.

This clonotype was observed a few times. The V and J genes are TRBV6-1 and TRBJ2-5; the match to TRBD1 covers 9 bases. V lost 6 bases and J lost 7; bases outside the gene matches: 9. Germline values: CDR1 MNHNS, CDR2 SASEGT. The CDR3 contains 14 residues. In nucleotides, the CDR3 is TGTGCCAGCAGACCCGGGACAGGGAGGGGGACCCAGTACTTC. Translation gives CASRPGTGRGTQYF.

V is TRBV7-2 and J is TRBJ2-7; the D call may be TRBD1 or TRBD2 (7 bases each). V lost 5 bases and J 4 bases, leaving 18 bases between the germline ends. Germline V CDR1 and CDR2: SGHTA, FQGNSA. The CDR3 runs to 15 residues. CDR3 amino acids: CASSPGGAGIYEQYF. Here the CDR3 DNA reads TGTGCCAGCAGCCCAGGGGGAGCGGGGATATACGAGCAGTACTTC.

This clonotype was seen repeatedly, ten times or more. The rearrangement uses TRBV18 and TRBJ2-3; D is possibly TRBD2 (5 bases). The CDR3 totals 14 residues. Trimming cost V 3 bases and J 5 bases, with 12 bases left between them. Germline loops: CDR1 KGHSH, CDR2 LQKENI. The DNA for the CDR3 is TGTGCCAGCTCACCTTACGGGAAAGGAGATACGCAGTATTTT. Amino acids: CASSPYGKGDTQYF.

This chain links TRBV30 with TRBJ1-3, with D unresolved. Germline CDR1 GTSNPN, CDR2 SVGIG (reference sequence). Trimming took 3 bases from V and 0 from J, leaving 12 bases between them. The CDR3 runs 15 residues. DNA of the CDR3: TGTGCCTGGAGGTCAGGACCGCGCTCTGGAAACACCATATATTTT. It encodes CAWRSGPRSGNTIYF.

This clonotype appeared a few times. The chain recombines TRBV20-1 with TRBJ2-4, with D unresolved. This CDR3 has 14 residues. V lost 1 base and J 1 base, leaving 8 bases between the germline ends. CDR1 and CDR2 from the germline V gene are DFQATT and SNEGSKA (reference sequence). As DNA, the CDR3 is TGCAGTGCTAGAGGACCGCTGGCCAAAAACATTCAGTACTTC. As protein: CSARGPLAKNIQYF.

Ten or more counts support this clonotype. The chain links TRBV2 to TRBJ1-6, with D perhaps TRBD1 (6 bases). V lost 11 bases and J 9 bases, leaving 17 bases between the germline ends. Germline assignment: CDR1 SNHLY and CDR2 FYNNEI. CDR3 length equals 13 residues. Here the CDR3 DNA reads TGTGCCCAGGTCGTACAGGGTGGTTCACCCCTCCACTTT. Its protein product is CAQVVQGGSPLHF. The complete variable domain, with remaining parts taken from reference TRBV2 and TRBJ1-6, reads EPEVTQTPSHQVTQMGQEVILRCVPISNHLYFYWYRQILGQKVEFLVSFYNNEISEKSEIFDDQFSVERPDGSNFTLKIRSTKLEDSAMYFCAQVVQGGSPLHFGNGTRLTVT.

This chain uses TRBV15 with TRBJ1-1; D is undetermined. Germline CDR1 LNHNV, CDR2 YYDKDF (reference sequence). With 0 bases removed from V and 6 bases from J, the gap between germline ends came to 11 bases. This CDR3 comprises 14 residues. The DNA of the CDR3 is TGTGCCACCAGCAGAGATGTTGGGGTTGCTGAAGCTTTCTTT. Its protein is CATSRDVGVAEAFF.

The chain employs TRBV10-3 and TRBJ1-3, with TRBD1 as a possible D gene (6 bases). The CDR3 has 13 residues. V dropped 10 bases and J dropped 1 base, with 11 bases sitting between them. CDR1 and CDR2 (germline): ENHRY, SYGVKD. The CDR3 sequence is CATGTFSGNTIYF. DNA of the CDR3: TGTGCCACCGGGACATTTTCTGGAAACACCATATATTTT.

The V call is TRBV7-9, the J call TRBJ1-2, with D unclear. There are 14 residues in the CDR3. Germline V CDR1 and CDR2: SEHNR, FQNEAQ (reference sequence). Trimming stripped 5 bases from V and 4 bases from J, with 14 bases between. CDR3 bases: TGTGCCAGCAGCCGCAATCCCCTTAGCTATGGCTACACCTTC. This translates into CASSRNPLSYGYTF.

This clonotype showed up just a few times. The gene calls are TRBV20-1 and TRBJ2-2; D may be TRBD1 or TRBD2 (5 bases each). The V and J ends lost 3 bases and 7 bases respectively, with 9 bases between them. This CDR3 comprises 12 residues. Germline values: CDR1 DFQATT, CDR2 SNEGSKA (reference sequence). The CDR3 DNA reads TGCAGTGCTAGGGGGGAGTTCGGGGAGCTGTTTTTT. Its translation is CSARGEFGELFF.

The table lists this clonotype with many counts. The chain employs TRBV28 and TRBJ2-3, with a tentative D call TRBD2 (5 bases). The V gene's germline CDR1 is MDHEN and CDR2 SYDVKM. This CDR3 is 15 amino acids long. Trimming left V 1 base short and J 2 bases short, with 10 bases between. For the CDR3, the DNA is TGTGCCAGCAGTTTATTTGGACTTCTCACAGATACGCAGTATTTT. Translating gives CASSLFGLLTDTQYF.

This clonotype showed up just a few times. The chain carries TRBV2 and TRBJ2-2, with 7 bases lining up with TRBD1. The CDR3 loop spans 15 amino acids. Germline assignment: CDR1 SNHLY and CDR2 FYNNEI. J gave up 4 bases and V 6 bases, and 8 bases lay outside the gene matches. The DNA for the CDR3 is TGTGCCAGCAGAGATAGGACAGGACCCACCGGGGAGCTGTTTTTT. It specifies CASRDRTGPTGELFF. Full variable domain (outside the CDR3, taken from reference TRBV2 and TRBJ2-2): EPEVTQTPSHQVTQMGQEVILRCVPISNHLYFYWYRQILGQKVEFLVSFYNNEISEKSEIFDDQFSVERPDGSNFTLKIRSTKLEDSAMYFCASRDRTGPTGELFFGEGSRLTVL.

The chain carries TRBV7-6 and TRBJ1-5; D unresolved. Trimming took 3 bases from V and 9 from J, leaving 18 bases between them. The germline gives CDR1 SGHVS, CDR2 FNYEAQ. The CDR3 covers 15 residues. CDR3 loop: CASSLDPTASGPQHF. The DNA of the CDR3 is TGTGCCAGCAGCTTGGATCCTACAGCGTCCGGGCCCCAGCATTTT.

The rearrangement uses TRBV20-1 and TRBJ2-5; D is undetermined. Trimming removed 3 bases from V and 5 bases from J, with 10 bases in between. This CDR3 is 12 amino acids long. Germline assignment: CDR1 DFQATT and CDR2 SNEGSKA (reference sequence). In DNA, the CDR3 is TGCAGTGCTAGTAGGGTACGGGAGACCCAGTACTTC. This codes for CSASRVRETQYF.

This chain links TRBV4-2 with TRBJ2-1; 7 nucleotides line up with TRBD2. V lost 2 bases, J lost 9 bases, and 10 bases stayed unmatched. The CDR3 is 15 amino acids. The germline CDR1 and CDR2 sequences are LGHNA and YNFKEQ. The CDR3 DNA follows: TGTGCCAGCAGCCAAACCGAGGCGGGAGCCATTGAGCAGTTCTTC. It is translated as CASSQTEAGAIEQFF.

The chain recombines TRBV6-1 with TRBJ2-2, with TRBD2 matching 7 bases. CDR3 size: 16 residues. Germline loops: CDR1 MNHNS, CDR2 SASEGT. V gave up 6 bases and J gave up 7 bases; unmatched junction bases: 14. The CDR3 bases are TGTGCCAGCAGCGCAATTGAAGGGGAGGGTGGCGGGGAGCTGTTTTTT. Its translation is CASSAIEGEGGGELFF.

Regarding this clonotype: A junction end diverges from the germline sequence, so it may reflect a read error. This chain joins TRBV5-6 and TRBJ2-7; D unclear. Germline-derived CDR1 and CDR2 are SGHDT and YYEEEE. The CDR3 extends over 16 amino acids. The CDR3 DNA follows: TGTGCCAGCACCACGATAACGGGCTACATGGTCCACGAGCAGTGCTTC. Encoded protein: CASTTITGYMVHEQCF.

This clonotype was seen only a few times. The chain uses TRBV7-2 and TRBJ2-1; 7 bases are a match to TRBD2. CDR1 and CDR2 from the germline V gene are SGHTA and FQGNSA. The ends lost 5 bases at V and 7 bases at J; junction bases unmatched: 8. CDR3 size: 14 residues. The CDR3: CASSQRGLPNEQFF. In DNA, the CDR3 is TGTGCCAGCAGCCAGCGGGGACTACCTAATGAGCAGTTCTTC.